This TCR beta chain comes out of a study of shared clonotypes between healthy human individuals. J lost 1 base, V lost 7 bases, and 11 bases had no gene match. In germline, CDR1 is SQVTM, CDR2 ANQGSEA. There are 15 residues in the CDR3. TCRdb's copy holds only in-frame clones and misses some; the assay was immunoSEQ multiplex PCR. This sample has 2 million to 2.5 million clones, with roughly 91% found just once. Terminally differentiated effector memory CD45RA+ cells were excluded by CCR7 positive selection of CD45RO-negative cells. The specimen was naive CD8+ T cells from PBMCs. This clonotype originated in a man between 18 and 35 years old in good health. Some clones in this sample may be carry-over from other donors' samples. The chain couples TRBV29-1 to TRBJ1-2, with 8 nucleotides matching TRBD1. Here the CDR3 DNA reads TGCAGCGCCGGGACAGGCAATTGGGATAACTATGGCTACACCTTC. Its protein is CSAGTGNWDNYGYTF.